These 14 T cell receptor beta chains were all obtained from the same sample, sequenced in a study of regulatory T cells in long-lasting Graves disease. Building of the TCR beta libraries involved iRepertoire HTBI primers and Arm-PCR of CDR3 regions. Via MiXCR, TCRdb re-called the multiplex PCR reads, giving one row per CDR3 protein. The table shows roughly 510,000 distinct CDR3 sequences, with about 16% occurring only once. As for time point: newly diagnosed GD, antithyroid drugs for less than 3 months. The TCR library used RNA extracted from PBMCs. Separately, the same data were catalogued under a study of T cells in Graves' hyperthyroidism and ophthalmopathy.

Sequenced material: peripheral blood mononuclear cells (PBMCs), taken at new diagnosis, from a patient treated with antithyroid drugs. The receptors stem from a man aged 18 to 29 with Graves disease.

This clonotype showed up many times. This chain links TRBV28 with TRBJ2-3; D might be TRBD1 (6 bases). The CDR3 has 15 amino acids. V was shortened by 4 bases and J by 1 base, with 12 bases between the two germline ends. Germline loops: CDR1 MDHEN, CDR2 SYDVKM. The DNA for the CDR3 is TGTGCCAGCAGTTCATCAGGGGTCGGCACAGATACGCAGTATTTT. Its translation: CASSSSGVGTDTQYF.

This chain links TRBV19 with TRBJ2-7, with D possibly called TRBD1 or TRBD2 (6 bases each). The germline CDR1 and CDR2 sequences are LNHDA and SQIVND (reference sequence). The CDR3 covers 14 residues. V was trimmed by 5 bases and J by 3 bases, leaving 14 bases between them. The CDR3 protein is CASSVTGALYEQYF. In DNA, the CDR3 is TGTGCCAGTAGTGTGACGGGGGCCCTCTACGAGCAGTACTTC.

V is TRBV4-1 and J is TRBJ2-7; tentatively, D is TRBD1 (6 bases). This CDR3 region has 16 residues. Germline V gene lookup returns CDR1 MGHRA and CDR2 YSYEKL. Trimming took off 0 bases at V and 2 bases at J, with 14 bases between the two ends. The CDR3 region is CASSQEGGQSPYEQYF. CDR3 sequence (DNA): TGCGCCAGCAGCCAAGAAGGTGGACAGAGCCCCTACGAGCAGTACTTC.

This clonotype was counted between two and nine times. This sequence joins TRBV20-1 and TRBJ2-4; 7 bases agree with TRBD2. The CDR3 runs 13 residues. Losses at the gene ends were 6 bases for V and 2 bases for J; bases not matched to a gene: 4. Germline CDR1 and CDR2: DFQATT and SNEGSKA (reference sequence). The CDR3 sequence is CSAYGGTKNIQYF. The CDR3 region has the DNA TGCAGTGCGTACGGGGGGACCAAAAACATTCAGTACTTC.

In this sample, this clonotype turned up many times. The CDR3 DNA reads TGTGCCAGCAGCTTAGATGTCAGGGGGGTCACTGAAGCTTTCTTT. It yields the protein CASSLDVRGVTEAFF. V usage is TRBV11-2 and J usage is TRBJ1-1, with TRBD1 identical over 7 bases. The V and J ends lost 0 bases and 4 bases, in that order; junction bases with no gene match: 5. Germline loops: CDR1 SGHAT, CDR2 FQNNGV. This CDR3 spans 15 amino acids. Together with reference TRBV11-2 and TRBJ1-1, the CDR3 gives the full variable domain: EAGVAQSPRYKIIEKRQSVAFWCNPISGHATLYWYQQILGQGPKLLIQFQNNGVVDDSQLPKDRFSAERLKGVDSTLKIQPAKLEDSAVYLCASSLDVRGVTEAFFGQGTRLTVV.

Many counts were recorded for this clonotype. The genes are TRBV12-3 or TRBV12-4 and TRBJ2-7, with D maybe TRBD1 (6 bases). The CDR3 consists of 16 residues. The V end was cut by 5 bases, the J end by 2 bases, with 19 bases between. The CDR3 DNA reads TGTGCCAGCAGTCCCACCCGGGACACCACCGCCTACGAGCAGTACTTC. Translating gives CASSPTRDTTAYEQYF.

This clonotype was seen many times. The V and J genes are TRBV7-2 and TRBJ2-7, with D perhaps given as TRBD1 or TRBD2 (5 bases each). The germline CDR1 and CDR2 sequences are SGHTA and FQGNSA. The CDR3 has 14 residues. V gave up 0 bases and J gave up 3 bases, with 9 bases separating them. The CDR3 sequence is CASSLAGDRYEQYF. CDR3 coding DNA: TGTGCCAGCAGCTTAGCGGGGGATCGCTACGAGCAGTACTTC. The full variable domain, with the rest looked up from reference TRBV7-2 and TRBJ2-7, is GAGVSQSPSNKVTEKGKDVELRCDPISGHTALYWYRQSLGQGLEFLIYFQGNSAPDKSGLPSDRFSAERTGGSVSTLTIQRTQQEDSAVYLCASSLAGDRYEQYFGPGTRLTVT.

Many counts were recorded for this clonotype. The chain links TRBV27 to TRBJ1-2; TRBD1 aligns across 8 bases. V was pared by 5 bases and J by 1 base, with 9 bases of the junction left unmatched. Germline values: CDR1 MNHEY, CDR2 SMNVEV (reference sequence). The CDR3 has 16 amino acids. CDR3 sequence: CASSTYPTGVNYGYTF. DNA of the CDR3: TGTGCCAGCAGTACCTATCCGACAGGGGTTAACTATGGCTACACCTTC.

The chain couples TRBV12-3 or TRBV12-4 to TRBJ2-2, with D hard to call. The CDR3 spans 12 residues. The germline V and J ends were trimmed by 7 bases and 7 bases, with 10 bases remaining between them. In DNA, the CDR3 is TGTGCCAGCACCTCGTCGGGCGGGGAGCTGTTTTTT. Translated: CASTSSGGELFF.

This clonotype was seen at least ten times. The chain uses TRBV27 and TRBJ2-1; tentatively, D is TRBD2 (5 bases). Germline CDR1 is MNHEY and CDR2 is SMNVEV (reference sequence). The V gene lost 3 bases and the J gene lost 5 bases, with 17 bases spanning the gap. The CDR3 runs 16 residues. The CDR3 nucleotides read TGTGCCAGCAGTTTGCTTAGGGAGAAGGGTCACAATGAGCAGTTCTTC. It specifies CASSLLREKGHNEQFF.

This clonotype was counted only a few times. This chain links TRBV7-3 with TRBJ1-1; 8 bases are a match to TRBD1. Trimming took 6 bases from V and 3 from J; bases not matched to a gene: 3. CDR1 and CDR2 (germline): SGHTA, FQGTGA. This CDR3 has 13 residues. The CDR3 protein is CASRVDRDTEAFF. The CDR3 DNA is TGTGCCAGCAGGGTGGACAGGGACACTGAAGCTTTCTTT.

As for this clonotype: The junction departs from germline at one end; a sequencing error may be responsible. The chain recombines TRBV28 with TRBJ2-1; no clear D. CDR1 and CDR2 (germline): MDHEN, SYDVKM. The CDR3 covers 18 residues. The CDR3 DNA sequence: TGTGCGAGCAGTTCCCCAATCTCAGGTCTGAGCTCCTACAATGAGCAGTTCTTC. Protein: CASSSPISGLSSYNEQFF.

This clonotype was counted ten times or more. V is TRBV3-1 and J is TRBJ2-7, with 7 nucleotides matching TRBD2. The CDR3 contains 16 residues. J gave up 4 bases and V 5 bases, and 14 bases lay outside the gene matches. Germline V gene sequence: CDR1 LGHDT, CDR2 YNNKEL (reference sequence). The CDR3 reads CASSLRGRAGGYEQYF. The CDR3 DNA reads as TGTGCCAGCAGCTTAAGAGGGAGGGCCGGTGGTTACGAGCAGTACTTC.

This clonotype occurred many times. This chain links TRBV28 with TRBJ1-1; unclear D gene. The V gene's germline CDR1 is MDHEN and CDR2 SYDVKM. This CDR3 spans 16 amino acids. Trimming took off 3 bases at V and 3 bases at J, with 17 bases between the two ends. CDR3: CASSLSTGFWDTEAFF. Here the CDR3 DNA reads TGTGCCAGCAGTTTGAGTACGGGTTTCTGGGACACTGAAGCTTTCTTT.